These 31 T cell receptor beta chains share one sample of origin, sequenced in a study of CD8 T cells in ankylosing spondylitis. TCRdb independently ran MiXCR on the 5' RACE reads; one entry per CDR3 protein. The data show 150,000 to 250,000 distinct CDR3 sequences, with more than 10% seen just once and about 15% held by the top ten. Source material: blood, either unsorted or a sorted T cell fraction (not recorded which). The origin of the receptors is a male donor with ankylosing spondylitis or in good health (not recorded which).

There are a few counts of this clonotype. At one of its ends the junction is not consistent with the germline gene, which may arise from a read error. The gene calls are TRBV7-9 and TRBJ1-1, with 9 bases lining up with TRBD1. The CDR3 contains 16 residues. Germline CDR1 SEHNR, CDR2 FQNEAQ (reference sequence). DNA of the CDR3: TGTGCCAGCAGCGTAGCCGGGACAGGGTCGAACACTGAAGCTTTCTTT. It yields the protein CASSVAGTGSNTEAFF.

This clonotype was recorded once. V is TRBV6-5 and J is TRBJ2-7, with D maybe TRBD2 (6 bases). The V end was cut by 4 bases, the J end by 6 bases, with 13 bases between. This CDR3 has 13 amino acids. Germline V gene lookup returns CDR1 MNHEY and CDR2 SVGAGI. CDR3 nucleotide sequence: TGTGCCAGCAGTTTCTCACTAGCTCGCGAGCAGTACTTC. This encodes CASSFSLAREQYF.

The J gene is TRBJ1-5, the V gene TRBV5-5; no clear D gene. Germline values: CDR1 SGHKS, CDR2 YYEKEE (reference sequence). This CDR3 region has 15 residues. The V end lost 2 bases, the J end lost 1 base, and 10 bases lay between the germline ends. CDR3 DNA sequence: TGTGCCAGCAGCTTTAGGCCAGCCAGCAATCAGCCCCAGCATTTT. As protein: CASSFRPASNQPQHF.

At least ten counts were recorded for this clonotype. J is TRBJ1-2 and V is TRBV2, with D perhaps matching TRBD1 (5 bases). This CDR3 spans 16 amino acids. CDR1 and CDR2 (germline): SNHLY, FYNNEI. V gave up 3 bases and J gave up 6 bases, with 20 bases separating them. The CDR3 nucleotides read TGTGCCAGCAGTGAGAGGCCCGGGGACCCAACACATGGCTACACCTTC. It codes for CASSERPGDPTHGYTF.

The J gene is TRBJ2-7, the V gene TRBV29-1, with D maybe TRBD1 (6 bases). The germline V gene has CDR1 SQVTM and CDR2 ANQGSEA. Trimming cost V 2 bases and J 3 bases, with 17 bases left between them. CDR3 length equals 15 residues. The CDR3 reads CSVEIPRQGFYEQYF. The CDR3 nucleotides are TGCAGCGTTGAAATTCCTCGGCAGGGGTTCTACGAGCAGTACTTC.

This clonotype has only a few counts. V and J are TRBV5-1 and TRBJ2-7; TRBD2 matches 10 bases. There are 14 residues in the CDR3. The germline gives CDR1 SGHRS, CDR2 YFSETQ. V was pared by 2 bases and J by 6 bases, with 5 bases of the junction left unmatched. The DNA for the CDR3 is TGCGCCAGCAGCTTAGCGGGGGGGCGGCGCGAGCAGTACTTC. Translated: CASSLAGGRREQYF.

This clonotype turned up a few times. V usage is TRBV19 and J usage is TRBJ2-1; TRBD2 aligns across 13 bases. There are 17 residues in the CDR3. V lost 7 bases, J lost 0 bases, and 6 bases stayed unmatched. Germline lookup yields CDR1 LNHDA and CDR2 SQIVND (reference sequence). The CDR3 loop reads CASMGLAGSSSYNEQFF. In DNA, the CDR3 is TGTGCCAGTATGGGACTAGCGGGGTCCAGCTCCTACAATGAGCAGTTCTTC.

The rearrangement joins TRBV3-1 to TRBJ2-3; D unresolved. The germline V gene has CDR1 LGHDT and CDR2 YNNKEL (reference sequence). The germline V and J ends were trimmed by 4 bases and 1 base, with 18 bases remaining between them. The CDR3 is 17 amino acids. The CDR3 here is CASSLNRLDEGTDTQYF. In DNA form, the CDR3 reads TGTGCCAGCAGCCTGAATAGGCTAGATGAGGGCACAGATACGCAGTATTTT.

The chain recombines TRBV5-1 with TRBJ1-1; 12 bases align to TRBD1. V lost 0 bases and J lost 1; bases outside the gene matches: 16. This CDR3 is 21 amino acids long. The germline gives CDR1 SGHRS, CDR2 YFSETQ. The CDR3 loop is CASSLALGQGARQEANTEAFF. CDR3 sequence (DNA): TGCGCCAGCAGCTTGGCCTTGGGACAGGGGGCCCGCCAGGAGGCGAACACTGAAGCTTTCTTT.

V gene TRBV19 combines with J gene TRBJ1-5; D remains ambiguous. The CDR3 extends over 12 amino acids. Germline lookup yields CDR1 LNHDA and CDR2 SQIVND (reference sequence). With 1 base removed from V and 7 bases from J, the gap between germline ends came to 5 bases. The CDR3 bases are TGTGCCAGTAGTATAGGTACCCAGCCCCAGCATTTT. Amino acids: CASSIGTQPQHF.

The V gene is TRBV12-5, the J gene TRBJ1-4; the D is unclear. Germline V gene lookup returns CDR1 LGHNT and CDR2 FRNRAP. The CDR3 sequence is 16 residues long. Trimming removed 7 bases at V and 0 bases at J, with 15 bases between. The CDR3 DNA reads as TGTGCTAGTGCCTTTGGACCGAGTGCAACTAATGAAAAACTGTTTTTT. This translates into CASAFGPSATNEKLFF. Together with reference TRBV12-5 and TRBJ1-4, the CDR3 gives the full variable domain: DARVTQTPRHKVTEMGQEVTMRCQPILGHNTVFWYRQTMMQGLELLAYFRNRAPLDDSGMPKDRFSAEMPDATLATLKIQPSEPRDSAVYFCASAFGPSATNEKLFFGSGTQLSVL.

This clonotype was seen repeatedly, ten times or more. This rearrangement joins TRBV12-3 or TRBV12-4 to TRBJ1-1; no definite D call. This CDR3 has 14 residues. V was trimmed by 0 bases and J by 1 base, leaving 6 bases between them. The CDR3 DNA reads TGTGCCAGCAGTTTAGCCTATTCGAACACTGAAGCTTTCTTT. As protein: CASSLAYSNTEAFF.

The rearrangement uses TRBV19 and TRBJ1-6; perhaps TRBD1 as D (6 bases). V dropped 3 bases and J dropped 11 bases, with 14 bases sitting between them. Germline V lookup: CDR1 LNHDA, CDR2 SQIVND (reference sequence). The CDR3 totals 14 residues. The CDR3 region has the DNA TGTGCCAGTAGTATCTTTACAGGGAGGACACCCCTCCACTTT. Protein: CASSIFTGRTPLHF.

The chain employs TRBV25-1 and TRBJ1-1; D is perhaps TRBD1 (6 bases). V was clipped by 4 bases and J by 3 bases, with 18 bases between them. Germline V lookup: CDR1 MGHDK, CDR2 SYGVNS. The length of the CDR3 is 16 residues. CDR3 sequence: CASSASRGWLDTEAFF. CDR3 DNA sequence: TGTGCCAGCAGTGCGTCGAGGGGGTGGCTTGACACTGAAGCTTTCTTT.

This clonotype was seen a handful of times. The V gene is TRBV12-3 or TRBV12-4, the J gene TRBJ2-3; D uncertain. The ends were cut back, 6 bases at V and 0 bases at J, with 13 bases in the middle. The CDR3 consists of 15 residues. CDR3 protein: CASSSLRPSTDTQYF. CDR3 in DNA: TGTGCCAGCAGCTCCTTGCGACCCAGCACAGATACGCAGTATTTT.

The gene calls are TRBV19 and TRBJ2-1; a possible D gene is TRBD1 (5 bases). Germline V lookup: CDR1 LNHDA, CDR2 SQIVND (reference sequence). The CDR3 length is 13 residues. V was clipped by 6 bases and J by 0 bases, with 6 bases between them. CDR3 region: CASRQVSYNEQFF. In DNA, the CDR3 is TGTGCCAGTAGACAGGTCTCCTACAATGAGCAGTTCTTC.

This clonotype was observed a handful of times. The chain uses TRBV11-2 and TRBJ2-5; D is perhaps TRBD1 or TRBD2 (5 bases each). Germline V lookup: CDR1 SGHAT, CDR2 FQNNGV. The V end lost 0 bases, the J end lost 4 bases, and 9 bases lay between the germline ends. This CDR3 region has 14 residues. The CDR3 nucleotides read TGTGCCAGCAGCTTAGAATGGGGGAGAGAGACCCAGTACTTC. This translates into CASSLEWGRETQYF.

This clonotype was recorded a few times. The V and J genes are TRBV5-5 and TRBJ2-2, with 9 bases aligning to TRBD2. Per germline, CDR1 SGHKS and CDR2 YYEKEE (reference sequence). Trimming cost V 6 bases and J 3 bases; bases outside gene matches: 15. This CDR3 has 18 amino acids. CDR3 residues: CASTLEGSGSWDTGELFF. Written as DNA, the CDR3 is TGTGCCAGCACCCTGGAGGGTAGCGGGAGTTGGGACACCGGGGAGCTGTTTTTT.

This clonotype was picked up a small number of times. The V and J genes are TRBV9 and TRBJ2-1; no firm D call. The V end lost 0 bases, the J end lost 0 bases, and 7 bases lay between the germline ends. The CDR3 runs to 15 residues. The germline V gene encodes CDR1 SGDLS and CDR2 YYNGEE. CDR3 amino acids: CASSVAGVSYNEQFF. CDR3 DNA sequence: TGTGCCAGCAGCGTAGCCGGCGTCTCCTACAATGAGCAGTTCTTC.

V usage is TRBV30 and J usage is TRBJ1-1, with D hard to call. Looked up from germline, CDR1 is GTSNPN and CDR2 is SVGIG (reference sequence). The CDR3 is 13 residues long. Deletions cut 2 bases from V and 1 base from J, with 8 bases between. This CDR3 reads CAWSILANTEAFF. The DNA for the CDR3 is TGTGCCTGGAGTATCTTAGCGAACACTGAAGCTTTCTTT.

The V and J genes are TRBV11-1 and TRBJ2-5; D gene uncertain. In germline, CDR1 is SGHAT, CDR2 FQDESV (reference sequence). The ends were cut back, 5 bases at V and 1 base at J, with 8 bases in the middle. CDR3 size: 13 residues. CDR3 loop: CASSQRPQETQYF. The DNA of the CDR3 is TGTGCCAGCAGCCAAAGACCCCAAGAGACCCAGTACTTC.

CDR3 in amino acids: CASLTAANSYEQYF. DNA for the CDR3: TGTGCCAGCCTAACAGCAGCCAACTCCTACGAGCAGTACTTC. The V call is TRBV2, the J call TRBJ2-7; D is unclear. This CDR3 is built from 14 residues. The germline gives CDR1 SNHLY, CDR2 FYNNEI. V lost 8 bases, J lost 0 bases, and 14 bases lay in between.

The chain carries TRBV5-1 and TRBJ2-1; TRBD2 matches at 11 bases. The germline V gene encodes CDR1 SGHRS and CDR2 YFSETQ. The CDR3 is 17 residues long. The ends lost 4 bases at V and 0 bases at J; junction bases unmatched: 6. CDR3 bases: TGCGCCAGCAGCACCGGACTAGCGGGTGGCTCCTACAATGAGCAGTTCTTC. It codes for CASSTGLAGGSYNEQFF.

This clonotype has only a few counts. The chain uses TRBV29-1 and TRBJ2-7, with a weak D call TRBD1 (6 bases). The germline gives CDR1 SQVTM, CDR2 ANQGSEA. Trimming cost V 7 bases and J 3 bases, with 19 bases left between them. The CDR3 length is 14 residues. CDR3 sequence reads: CSASDRNRDYEQYF. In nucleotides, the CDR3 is TGCAGCGCATCTGACCGGAACAGGGACTACGAGCAGTACTTC.

CDR3 nucleotide sequence: TGTGCCAGCAGCGGATTGGGATCCGAGCAGTACTTC. Translated: CASSGLGSEQYF. The chain uses TRBV11-3 and TRBJ2-7; D gene unclear. Germline V CDR1 and CDR2: SGHNT, YENEEA. V was cut by 5 bases and J by 6 bases, with 11 bases left in between. CDR3 length: 12 residues.

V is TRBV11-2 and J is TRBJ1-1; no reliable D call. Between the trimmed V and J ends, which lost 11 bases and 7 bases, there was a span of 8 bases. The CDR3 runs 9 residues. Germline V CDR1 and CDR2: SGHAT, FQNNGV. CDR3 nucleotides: TGTGCCGTGGGGATTGAAGCTTTCTTT. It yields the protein CAVGIEAFF. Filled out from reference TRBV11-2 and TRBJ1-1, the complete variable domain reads EAGVAQSPRYKIIEKRQSVAFWCNPISGHATLYWYQQILGQGPKLLIQFQNNGVVDDSQLPKDRFSAERLKGVDSTLKIQPAKLEDSAVYLCAVGIEAFFGQGTRLTVV.

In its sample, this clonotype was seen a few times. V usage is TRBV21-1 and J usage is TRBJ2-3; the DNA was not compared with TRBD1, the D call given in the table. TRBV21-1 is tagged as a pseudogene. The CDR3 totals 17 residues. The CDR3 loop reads CASAVAPDRDNTDTQYF. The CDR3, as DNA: TGTGCCAGCGCAGTCGCCCCGGACAGGGACAACACAGATACGCAGTATTTT.

The CDR3 reads CASSEGTSGSTDTQYF. Here the CDR3 DNA reads TGTGCCAGCAGTGAAGGGACTAGCGGGAGCACAGATACGCAGTATTTT. The gene calls are TRBV2 and TRBJ2-3, with 11 bases fitting TRBD2. This CDR3 has 16 amino acids. Trimming took 1 base from V and 0 from J; bases not matched to a gene: 0. Germline assignment: CDR1 SNHLY and CDR2 FYNNEI.

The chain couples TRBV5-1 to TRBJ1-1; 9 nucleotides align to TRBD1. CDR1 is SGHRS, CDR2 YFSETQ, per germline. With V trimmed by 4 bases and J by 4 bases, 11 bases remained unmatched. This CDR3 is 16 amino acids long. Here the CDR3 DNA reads TGCGCCAGCAGCGGGGACAGGGTTTTGGCCGGCACTGAAGCTTTCTTT. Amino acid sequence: CASSGDRVLAGTEAFF.

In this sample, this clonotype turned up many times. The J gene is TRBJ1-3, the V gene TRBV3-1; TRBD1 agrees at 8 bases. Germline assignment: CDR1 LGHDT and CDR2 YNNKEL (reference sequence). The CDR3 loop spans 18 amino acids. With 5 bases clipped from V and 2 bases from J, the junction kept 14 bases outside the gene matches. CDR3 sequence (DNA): TGTGCCAGCAGCTCAAGGGAACTGACAGGGGTAGCTGGAAACACCATATATTTT. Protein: CASSSRELTGVAGNTIYF.

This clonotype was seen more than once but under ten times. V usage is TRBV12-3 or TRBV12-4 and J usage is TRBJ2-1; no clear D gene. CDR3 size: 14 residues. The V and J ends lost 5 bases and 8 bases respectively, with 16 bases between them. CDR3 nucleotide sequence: TGTGCCAGCAGTGTTTTGGGCCCAGTGGATGAGCAGTTCTTC. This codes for CASSVLGPVDEQFF.